Below, 26 T cell receptor beta chains from the same sample are listed, as sequenced in a study of shared clonotypes between healthy human individuals. CD8 cells classed as naive were CD45RO-negative and positively selected for CCR7, excluding terminally differentiated effector memory CD45RA+ cells. The table came from immunoSEQ multiplex PCR; TCRdb's copy has only in-frame clones and leaves some out. The table shows millions of clones, with more than 85% occurring only once. Sequencing input: naive CD8+ T cells from PBMCs. The receptor set was obtained from a man between 18 and 29 years old in good health. Some clones in this sample may be carry-over from other donors' samples.

This clone was seen just once. The chain couples TRBV18 to TRBJ1-1; TRBD1 is a possible D gene (5 bases). CDR3 length equals 16 residues. V was trimmed by 0 bases and J by 0 bases, leaving 11 bases between them. Germline V gene data show CDR1 as KGHSH and CDR2 as LQKENI. CDR3 residues: CASSPPPAGMNTEAFF. CDR3 sequence (DNA): TGTGCCAGCTCACCACCTCCGGCAGGGATGAACACTGAAGCTTTCTTT.

In the case of this clone: A much bigger clone sits one base away, suggesting this may be a read error. The gene calls are TRBV5-6 and TRBJ2-3; 11 bases fit TRBD2. Germline CDR1 SGHDT, CDR2 YYEEEE. This CDR3 region has 15 residues. The V segment lost 4 bases and the J segment 0 bases; nucleotides outside the gene matches: 1. CDR3 in amino acids: CASSRLAGSTDTQYF. CDR3 nucleotides: TGTGCCAGCAGCCGACTAGCGGGAAGCACAGATACGCAGTATTTT.

This chain connects TRBV19 to TRBJ2-1; 12 bases map to TRBD2. CDR1 is LNHDA, CDR2 SQIVND, per germline (reference sequence). CDR3 size: 17 residues. The ends lost 4 bases at V and 7 bases at J; junction bases unmatched: 11. The CDR3 reads CASSTYPTSGRGNEQFF. The CDR3 region has the DNA TGTGCCAGTAGTACCTACCCGACTAGCGGGAGAGGTAATGAGCAGTTCTTC.

The chain joins TRBV7-9 to TRBJ1-1, with 12 bases fitting TRBD1. The CDR3 contains 19 residues. V dropped 1 base and J dropped 0; count of bases not matched to a gene: 9. Germline assignment: CDR1 SEHNR and CDR2 FQNEAQ (reference sequence). In DNA, the CDR3 is TGTGCCAGCAGCTTAGTGGGACAGGGGGCGATAAAGGTGAACACTGAAGCTTTCTTT. It encodes CASSLVGQGAIKVNTEAFF.

This sequence joins TRBV27 and TRBJ2-7, with D perhaps matching TRBD1 (6 bases). Per the germline V gene, CDR1 is MNHEY and CDR2 is SMNVEV (reference sequence). CDR3 length: 14 residues. The ends were cut back, 3 bases at V and 4 bases at J, with 13 bases in the middle. The CDR3 loop reads CASSFLGGRYEQYF. The DNA of the CDR3 is TGTGCCAGCAGTTTTCTAGGGGGAAGGTACGAGCAGTACTTC.

The chain joins TRBV27 to TRBJ2-3; 11 bases align to TRBD2. Germline values: CDR1 MNHEY, CDR2 SMNVEV (reference sequence). This CDR3 region has 16 residues. Trimming at V came to 4 bases and at J to 2 bases, leaving 5 bases not matched to a gene. This CDR3 reads CASSSLGLAVTDTQYF. CDR3 DNA sequence: TGTGCCAGCAGTTCCCTGGGACTAGCGGTCACAGATACGCAGTATTTT.

This rearrangement joins TRBV4-1 to TRBJ2-7, with D maybe TRBD2 (6 bases). Germline-derived CDR1 and CDR2 are MGHRA and YSYEKL. V shed 4 bases and J shed 0 bases, with 13 bases lying between them. The CDR3 spans 15 residues. CDR3 amino acids: CASSPQRVSSYEQYF. The CDR3 region has the DNA TGCGCCAGCAGCCCACAGCGGGTGAGCTCCTACGAGCAGTACTTC.

This sequence joins TRBV27 and TRBJ2-1; D is undetermined. Trimming removed 3 bases from V and 10 bases from J, with 19 bases in between. This CDR3 is built from 15 residues. CDR1 and CDR2 (germline): MNHEY, SMNVEV (reference sequence). CDR3 sequence (DNA): TGTGCCAGCAGTTTGTGGGGATTCACTATACGGGAGCAGTTCTTC. It translates to CASSLWGFTIREQFF.

About this clone itself: The sample holds other DNA sequences that translate to the same CDR3. This chain connects TRBV28 to TRBJ2-1, with TRBD2 matching over 10 bases. The CDR3 is 15 amino acids. The junction had 2 bases not matched to a gene; V was cut back by 2 bases and J by 4 bases. In germline, CDR1 is MDHEN, CDR2 SYDVKM. Here the CDR3 reads CASSLLAGVYNEQFF. The CDR3, as DNA: TGTGCCAGCAGTTTACTAGCGGGGGTGTACAATGAGCAGTTCTTC.

On this clone: This specimen includes other DNA sequences encoding the same CDR3. V usage is TRBV4-1 and J usage is TRBJ1-2, with D perhaps matching TRBD1 (5 bases). Trimming removed 0 bases from V and 6 bases from J, with 14 bases in between. Germline CDR1 reads MGHRA; CDR2 reads YSYEKL. The CDR3 length is 15 residues. The CDR3 sequence: CASSQDRGRRNGYTF. The CDR3 DNA follows: TGCGCCAGCAGCCAAGATCGGGGCAGGCGGAATGGCTACACCTTC.

This sequence joins TRBV4-3 and TRBJ2-7, with TRBD1 identical over 7 bases. V lost 4 bases to trimming and J lost 3 bases; unmatched junction nucleotides: 9. Germline V CDR1 and CDR2: LGHNA, YSLEER. The CDR3 is 15 residues long. CDR3 protein: CASSPTGRSFYEQYF. CDR3 in DNA: TGCGCCAGCAGCCCGACAGGGAGATCTTTCTACGAGCAGTACTTC.

The chain's CDR3 is CASNLAGAGVNEQFF. CDR3 coding DNA: TGTGCCAGCAACTTAGCGGGAGCGGGCGTCAATGAGCAGTTCTTC. This rearrangement joins TRBV27 to TRBJ2-1, with 9 bases identical to TRBD2. J was trimmed by 6 bases and V by 7 bases; bases with no gene match: 10. Germline V gene sequence: CDR1 MNHEY, CDR2 SMNVEV (reference sequence). The CDR3 covers 15 residues.

V usage is TRBV4-1 and J usage is TRBJ2-7; perhaps TRBD1 as D (5 bases). Germline-derived CDR1 and CDR2 are MGHRA and YSYEKL. The V and J ends lost 1 base and 0 bases respectively, with 10 bases between them. CDR3 length equals 15 residues. As DNA, the CDR3 is TGCGCCAGCAGCCAAGGACAGACCCACTCCTACGAGCAGTACTTC. It translates to CASSQGQTHSYEQYF.

The V and J genes are TRBV7-3 and TRBJ1-2; 9 bases are shared with TRBD1. CDR3 length: 15 amino acids. Germline V gene data show CDR1 as SGHTA and CDR2 as FQGTGA. With 2 bases clipped from V and 8 bases from J, the junction kept 9 bases outside the gene matches. CDR3 nucleotides: TGTGCCAGCAGCTTAGTGGGGACAGGGTACTTAGGCTACACCTTC. It specifies CASSLVGTGYLGYTF.

V and J are TRBV10-3 and TRBJ2-7, with 7 positions matching TRBD2. Trimming cost V 6 bases and J 3 bases; bases outside gene matches: 5. The CDR3 is 13 residues long. Germline V lookup: CDR1 ENHRY, CDR2 SYGVKD. CDR3 protein: CAIRTSTDYEQYF. CDR3 nucleotides: TGTGCCATCAGGACTAGCACGGACTACGAGCAGTACTTC.

The chain links TRBV10-2 to TRBJ2-1; D may correspond to TRBD1 or TRBD2 (5 bases each). V dropped 7 bases and J dropped 7 bases, with 23 bases sitting between them. This CDR3 spans 16 amino acids. Germline values: CDR1 WSHSY, CDR2 SAAADI. CDR3 in DNA: TGCGCCAGCACAGTAGGGACGGGTCTGGGTTTTAATGAGCAGTTCTTC. It specifies CASTVGTGLGFNEQFF.

The chain recombines TRBV7-9 with TRBJ2-7; TRBD2 is a possible D gene (5 bases). Germline CDR1 reads SEHNR; CDR2 reads FQNEAQ (reference sequence). CDR3 length: 15 amino acids. Trimming cost V 1 base and J 1 base, with 11 bases left between them. CDR3 coding DNA: TGTGCCAGCAGCTTAGTTTACGGGAAGTCCTACGAGCAGTACTTC. Encoded protein: CASSLVYGKSYEQYF.

The V call is TRBV7-3, the J call TRBJ2-5, with D perhaps matching TRBD1 (5 bases). Between the trimmed V and J ends, which lost 2 bases and 4 bases, there was a span of 11 bases. In germline, CDR1 is SGHTA, CDR2 FQGTGA. The CDR3 consists of 14 residues. This CDR3 is CASSLLKGRETQYF. The DNA for the CDR3 is TGTGCCAGCAGCTTACTCAAGGGGCGAGAGACCCAGTACTTC.

The chain uses TRBV5-4 and TRBJ2-2; D is perhaps TRBD2 (5 bases). The CDR3 is 16 residues long. Germline lookup yields CDR1 SGHNT and CDR2 YYREEE (reference sequence). Trimming pared 2 bases from V and 4 bases from J, leaving 15 bases between. Written as DNA, the CDR3 is TGTGCCAGCAGCTTACTCGGTGCGGGTATCACCGGGGAGCTGTTTTTT. This gives the protein CASSLLGAGITGELFF. Full variable domain (remainder filled in from reference TRBV5-4 and TRBJ2-2): ETGVTQSPTHLIKTRGQQVTLRCSSQSGHNTVSWYQQALGQGPQFIFQYYREEENGRGNFPPRFSGLQFPNYSSELNVNALELDDSALYLCASSLLGAGITGELFFGEGSRLTVL.

The chain joins TRBV29-1 to TRBJ1-2; D not resolved. CDR1 SQVTM and CDR2 ANQGSEA come from the germline V gene. V lost 0 bases, J lost 3 bases, and 14 bases lay in between. The CDR3 spans 15 residues. CDR3 amino acids: CSVEDWETKDYGYTF. CDR3 in DNA: TGCAGCGTTGAAGATTGGGAAACGAAGGACTATGGCTACACCTTC.

The chain employs TRBV9 and TRBJ2-1, with D possibly TRBD1 on 7 matching bases. This CDR3 is built from 15 residues. Germline CDR1 is SGDLS and CDR2 is YYNGEE. V was shortened by 0 bases and J by 8 bases, with 15 bases between the two germline ends. This CDR3 reads CASSVDDREVDEQFF. The CDR3 DNA is TGTGCCAGCAGCGTAGACGACAGGGAGGTCGATGAGCAGTTCTTC.

The chain links TRBV5-8 to TRBJ2-3; possibly TRBD1 for D (6 bases). The ends were cut back, 3 bases at V and 1 base at J, with 18 bases in the middle. CDR1 is SGHTS, CDR2 YDEGEE, per germline. This CDR3 spans 17 amino acids. The CDR3 bases are TGTGCCAGCAGCTCCACCCCCGGGACATCGGGCACAGATACGCAGTATTTT. This codes for CASSSTPGTSGTDTQYF.

The V and J genes are TRBV27 and TRBJ1-5; the D is unclear. Germline values: CDR1 MNHEY, CDR2 SMNVEV (reference sequence). The ends were cut back, 8 bases at V and 0 bases at J, with 8 bases in the middle. This CDR3 contains 13 residues. CDR3 loop: CASGIYSNQPQHF. CDR3 nucleotides: TGTGCCAGCGGGATATATAGCAATCAGCCCCAGCATTTT.

The J gene is TRBJ1-2, the V gene TRBV14, with D possibly being TRBD1 (5 bases). The CDR3 covers 13 residues. V gave up 4 bases and J gave up 8 bases, with 14 bases separating them. Per the germline V gene, CDR1 is SGHDN and CDR2 is FVKESK. The CDR3 sequence: CASSPTASNGYTF. The DNA of the CDR3 is TGTGCCAGCAGCCCGACAGCCTCCAACGGCTACACCTTC.

V gene TRBV14 combines with J gene TRBJ1-2; D call uncertain. V was cut by 4 bases and J by 8 bases, with 11 bases left in between. The CDR3 has 12 amino acids. Germline values: CDR1 SGHDN, CDR2 FVKESK. CDR3 amino acids: CASSLARVGYTF. The CDR3, as DNA: TGTGCCAGCAGCCTGGCTCGGGTGGGCTACACCTTC.

The chain recombines TRBV19 with TRBJ2-2; TRBD1 aligns across 8 bases. The CDR3 is 16 amino acids. The J segment lost 0 bases and the V segment lost 8 bases, leaving 8 bases of the junction unmatched. CDR1 and CDR2 (germline): LNHDA, SQIVND (reference sequence). CDR3 sequence reads: CASGDGQGPNTGELFF. CDR3 DNA: TGTGCCAGTGGGGACGGACAGGGCCCGAACACCGGGGAGCTGTTTTTT.